The 25 T cell receptor beta chains given below trace back to one sample, sequenced in a study of cytomegalovirus exposure and HLA in healthy donors. The primer mix had 60 Vbeta and 13 Jbeta primers. Method: immunoSEQ multiplex PCR; TCRdb's copy keeps in-frame clones and lacks some. In total, the table holds about 160,000 clones. The specimen was PBMCs. The origin of the receptors is a man under 40 in good health and CMV-seronegative.

This sequence joins TRBV7-3 and TRBJ2-1, with D tentatively TRBD2 (6 bases). V was trimmed by 5 bases and J by 8 bases, leaving 16 bases between them. Germline V gives CDR1 SGHTA, CDR2 FQGTGA. The CDR3 sequence is 14 residues long. The CDR3 nucleotides read TGTGCCAGCAGCCCGGGACTTCAATTGGATGAGCAGTTCTTC. It codes for CASSPGLQLDEQFF.

V and J are TRBV28 and TRBJ2-7, with a tentative D call TRBD2 (6 bases). Between the trimmed V and J ends, which lost 11 bases and 6 bases, there was a span of 14 bases. The germline V gene has CDR1 MDHEN and CDR2 SYDVKM. The CDR3 is 11 residues long. CDR3 nucleotide sequence: TGTGCCGGGGGGTCCTGGTCCGAGCAGTACTTC. Encoded protein: CAGGSWSEQYF.

The chain couples TRBV11-2 to TRBJ2-1, with D unresolved. The V gene lost 5 bases and the J gene lost 0 bases, with 17 bases spanning the gap. Germline values: CDR1 SGHAT, CDR2 FQNNGV. This CDR3 contains 17 residues. The CDR3 here is CASSRTGFLSSYNEQFF. The CDR3 DNA reads TGTGCCAGCAGCCGAACGGGTTTTCTCAGCTCCTACAATGAGCAGTTCTTC.

On this clone: The same CDR3 arises from other DNA sequences in this sample as well. This sequence joins TRBV6-5 and TRBJ2-1; 7 bases map to TRBD1. V lost 3 bases to trimming and J lost 8 bases; unmatched junction nucleotides: 10. This CDR3 is 15 amino acids long. Germline assignment: CDR1 MNHEY and CDR2 SVGAGI. The CDR3 nucleotides read TGTGCCAGCAGTTATTCGCCGACAGGGCTCGATGAGCAGTTCTTC. This sequence encodes CASSYSPTGLDEQFF.

The chain is built from TRBV5-1 and TRBJ2-1, with 12 positions matching TRBD2. Trimming removed 4 bases from V and 5 bases from J; junction bases left unmatched: 7. The length of the CDR3 is 16 residues. Per germline, CDR1 SGHRS and CDR2 YFSETQ. The CDR3 is CASSGLLAGGHNEQFF. The CDR3 DNA is TGCGCCAGCAGCGGATTACTAGCGGGAGGCCACAATGAGCAGTTCTTC.

The rearrangement joins TRBV19 to TRBJ2-1, with TRBD2 matching over 13 bases. J gave up 6 bases and V 7 bases, and 3 bases lay outside the gene matches. The CDR3 extends over 14 amino acids. Germline assignment: CDR1 LNHDA and CDR2 SQIVND (reference sequence). Here the CDR3 DNA reads TGTGCCAGTACCGGGACTAGCGGGGTCAATGAGCAGTTCTTC. Protein sequence: CASTGTSGVNEQFF. Full variable domain (outside the CDR3, taken from reference TRBV19 and TRBJ2-1): DGGITQSPKYLFRKEGQNVTLSCEQNLNHDAMYWYRQDPGQGLRLIYYSQIVNDFQKGDIAEGYSVSREKKESFPLTVTSAQKNPTAFYLCASTGTSGVNEQFFGPGTRLTVL.

V and J are TRBV9 and TRBJ2-7; 9 positions match TRBD2. The germline CDR1 and CDR2 sequences are SGDLS and YYNGEE. The CDR3 runs to 15 residues. V lost 4 bases to trimming and J lost 4 bases; unmatched junction nucleotides: 9. CDR3 amino acids: CASSLREGGFYEQYF. CDR3 in DNA: TGTGCCAGCAGCTTGCGGGAGGGGGGGTTTTACGAGCAGTACTTC.

The chain couples TRBV7-3 to TRBJ2-3; D possibly corresponds to TRBD1 (5 bases). V was trimmed by 5 bases and J by 4 bases, leaving 13 bases between them. Germline values: CDR1 SGHTA, CDR2 FQGTGA. The CDR3 is 14 residues long. The chain's CDR3 is CASSRHQGPDTQYF. The CDR3 DNA is TGTGCCAGCAGCCGCCACCAGGGTCCAGATACGCAGTATTTT.

V is TRBV20-1 and J is TRBJ1-1, with a weak D call TRBD1 (6 bases). The germline gives CDR1 DFQATT, CDR2 SNEGSKA (reference sequence). The CDR3 has 11 residues. The V gene lost 3 bases and the J gene lost 8 bases, with 10 bases spanning the gap. In DNA form, the CDR3 reads TGCAGTGCTAGGGACAGTCTCGAAGCTTTCTTT. Its translation: CSARDSLEAFF.

The chain couples TRBV29-1 to TRBJ2-5; 7 bases line up with TRBD1. Germline-derived CDR1 and CDR2 are SQVTM and ANQGSEA. CDR3 size: 14 residues. Trimming removed 3 bases from V and 5 bases from J; junction bases left unmatched: 9. CDR3 sequence reads: CSVDLDRDGETQYF. The CDR3 DNA sequence: TGCAGCGTTGACCTCGACAGGGATGGGGAGACCCAGTACTTC.

The rearrangement joins TRBV7-2 to TRBJ2-3; TRBD2 agrees at 7 bases. After removal of 1 base from V and 3 bases from J, the junction contained 1 base not matched to a gene. The CDR3 runs 14 residues. The germline CDR1 and CDR2 sequences are SGHTA and FQGNSA. This CDR3 is CASSLVLATDTQYF. DNA of the CDR3: TGTGCCAGCAGCTTAGTACTAGCGACAGATACGCAGTATTTT.

This rearrangement joins TRBV5-1 to TRBJ1-1, with unresolved D. Germline CDR1 reads SGHRS; CDR2 reads YFSETQ. Trimming stripped 0 bases from V and 0 bases from J, with 18 bases between. The CDR3 runs 18 residues. CDR3 DNA: TGCGCCAGCAGCTTGGTGCTGGCTGCAACCGAACTGAACACTGAAGCTTTCTTT. It encodes CASSLVLAATELNTEAFF.

This rearrangement joins TRBV28 to TRBJ1-1; possible D gene TRBD1, 5 bases. Trimming cost V 10 bases and J 0 bases, with 12 bases left between them. The germline V gene encodes CDR1 MDHEN and CDR2 SYDVKM. This CDR3 contains 13 residues. The CDR3 DNA reads TGTGCCACCCGGACATACATGAACACTGAAGCTTTCTTT. Amino acids: CATRTYMNTEAFF.

The chain carries TRBV19 and TRBJ1-2, with D unresolved. The ends were cut back, 0 bases at V and 7 bases at J, with 6 bases in the middle. This CDR3 is built from 12 residues. Per germline, CDR1 LNHDA and CDR2 SQIVND (reference sequence). The CDR3 is CASSIDVSGYTF. DNA of the CDR3: TGTGCCAGTAGTATAGATGTCTCTGGCTACACCTTC.

The chain carries TRBV7-2 and TRBJ2-7; D gene ambiguous. V lost 5 bases, J lost 0 bases, and 5 bases lay in between. CDR3 length equals 12 residues. Germline CDR1 and CDR2: SGHTA and FQGNSA. The CDR3: CASSLSSYEQYF. CDR3 bases: TGTGCCAGCAGCCTTAGCTCCTACGAGCAGTACTTC.

This sequence joins TRBV6-1 and TRBJ2-3; TRBD1 might be the D (5 bases). Deletions cut 8 bases from V and 3 bases from J, with 12 bases between. The CDR3 runs to 13 residues. Germline V lookup: CDR1 MNHNS, CDR2 SASEGT. This CDR3 reads CASLSKGTDTQYF. CDR3 nucleotides: TGTGCCAGCCTTTCAAAGGGGACAGATACGCAGTATTTT.

This chain connects TRBV6-1 to TRBJ1-4, with 7 bases that match TRBD1. The CDR3 is 15 amino acids. V trimming: 1 base; J trimming: 8 bases; junction bases outside the gene matches: 7. The germline CDR1 and CDR2 sequences are MNHNS and SASEGT. The CDR3 sequence is CASSEVEGAGEKLFF. For the CDR3, the DNA is TGTGCCAGCAGTGAAGTAGAGGGGGCTGGAGAAAAACTGTTTTTT.

The J gene is TRBJ2-3, the V gene TRBV28, with 7 positions matching TRBD2. With V trimmed by 6 bases and J by 5 bases, 8 bases remained unmatched. The CDR3 is 14 residues long. Germline V gene sequence: CDR1 MDHEN, CDR2 SYDVKM. The CDR3 is CASRPGLPGDTQYF. The DNA for the CDR3 is TGTGCCAGCAGACCGGGACTACCGGGAGATACGCAGTATTTT.

The genes are TRBV6-4 and TRBJ2-3, with 8 bases matching TRBD2. The CDR3 sequence is 15 residues long. V trimming: 3 bases; J trimming: 8 bases; junction bases outside the gene matches: 10. Germline loops: CDR1 MRHNA, CDR2 SNTAGT. The CDR3 loop is CASSEGAGAGSTQYF. CDR3 coding DNA: TGTGCCAGCAGTGAAGGAGCGGGAGCCGGGAGTACGCAGTATTTT.

The chain combines TRBV5-6 with TRBJ2-3, with 12 bases lining up with TRBD2. V shed 2 bases, J shed 1 base, and the junction held 8 bases outside the gene matches. The CDR3 sequence is 18 residues long. Looked up from germline, CDR1 is SGHDT and CDR2 is YYEEEE. The CDR3 nucleotides read TGTGCCAGCAGCTTTACAAAACTAGCGGGAGGCCGCACAGATACGCAGTATTTT. Protein sequence: CASSFTKLAGGRTDTQYF.

The chain couples TRBV19 to TRBJ1-1, with D perhaps TRBD1 (5 bases). The germline gives CDR1 LNHDA, CDR2 SQIVND (reference sequence). Trimming removed 5 bases from V and 1 base from J, with 14 bases in between. The CDR3 is 15 amino acids. The DNA of the CDR3 is TGTGCCAGTAGTGCGCAACCGGGGGGGAACACTGAAGCTTTCTTT. This translates into CASSAQPGGNTEAFF.

The chain carries TRBV7-2 and TRBJ2-3; the D is unclear. This CDR3 is 14 amino acids long. Trimming left V 5 bases short and J 2 bases short, with 11 bases between. Germline V gene data show CDR1 as SGHTA and CDR2 as FQGNSA. DNA for the CDR3: TGTGCCAGCAGCCAGTTACCTCACACAGATACGCAGTATTTT. Its translation: CASSQLPHTDTQYF.

The rearrangement links TRBV4-2 to TRBJ2-5; weak D call: TRBD2 (6 bases). Between the trimmed V and J ends, which lost 2 bases and 1 base, there was a span of 17 bases. From germline, CDR1 is LGHNA and CDR2 YNFKEQ. The CDR3 is made up of 17 amino acids. CDR3 in DNA: TGTGCCAGCAGCCAACTTCCCGTGGGAGCGGGCCAAGAGACCCAGTACTTC. Translating it yields CASSQLPVGAGQETQYF.

This chain uses TRBV19 with TRBJ2-7, with D possibly TRBD1 on 6 matching bases. V was cut by 5 bases and J by 2 bases, with 13 bases left in between. The CDR3 totals 14 residues. Germline assignment: CDR1 LNHDA and CDR2 SQIVND (reference sequence). CDR3 sequence: CASSQRTEAYEQYF. Here the CDR3 DNA reads TGTGCCAGTAGTCAACGGACAGAGGCCTACGAGCAGTACTTC. Full variable domain (remainder filled in from reference TRBV19 and TRBJ2-7): DGGITQSPKYLFRKEGQNVTLSCEQNLNHDAMYWYRQDPGQGLRLIYYSQIVNDFQKGDIAEGYSVSREKKESFPLTVTSAQKNPTAFYLCASSQRTEAYEQYFGPGTRLTVT.

The chain couples TRBV14 to TRBJ2-1; D may be TRBD2 (6 bases). Trimming took off 1 base at V and 9 bases at J, with 16 bases between the two ends. The CDR3 totals 15 residues. The germline V gene encodes CDR1 SGHDN and CDR2 FVKESK. CDR3 DNA: TGTGCCAGCAGCCAAGGTGCATTAGGGAGGAGTGAGCAGTTCTTC. It specifies CASSQGALGRSEQFF.